This entry lists 23 T cell receptor beta chains sequenced from one sample in a study of neurological immune-mediated disorders. TCRdb re-called the 5' RACE reads through MiXCR, storing one row per CDR3 protein. The repertoire consists of approximately 80,000 distinct CDR3 sequences, with 4.3% occurring once and the leading ten covering less than 7.5%. Described time point: longitudinal time-point 3. The sequencing sample was made of PBMCs. The receptor source for this set is a woman aged 55-69 years with multiple sclerosis.

This clonotype has at least ten counts. CDR3 region: CASSGAGFYNEQFF. CDR3 DNA sequence: TGTGCCAGCAGTGGGGCGGGATTCTACAATGAGCAGTTCTTC. The chain joins TRBV6-1 to TRBJ2-1; perhaps TRBD2 as D (6 bases). This CDR3 has 14 amino acids. CDR1 is MNHNS and CDR2 is SASEGT in the germline V gene. Trimming pared 4 bases from V and 3 bases from J, leaving 10 bases between.

This clonotype was recorded at least ten times. The J gene is TRBJ2-7, the V gene TRBV29-1; no clear D gene. The germline V gene has CDR1 SQVTM and CDR2 ANQGSEA. The CDR3 length is 12 residues. The V end lost 8 bases, the J end lost 0 bases, and 11 bases lay between the germline ends. CDR3 protein: CSFQTRSYEQYF. The DNA for the CDR3 is TGCAGCTTCCAGACCCGCTCCTACGAGCAGTACTTC.

The sample holds many counts of this clonotype. The chain employs TRBV6-5 and TRBJ2-7, with a tentative D call TRBD1 (5 bases). The V gene lost 2 bases and the J gene lost 3 bases, with 8 bases spanning the gap. The length of the CDR3 is 13 residues. Germline-derived CDR1 and CDR2 are MNHEY and SVGAGI. CDR3 DNA: TGTGCCAGCAGTTACCCACAGGACTACGAGCAGTACTTC. It encodes CASSYPQDYEQYF.

This clonotype was counted at least ten times. This chain connects TRBV5-1 to TRBJ2-5; 7 bases are a match to TRBD1. The trim removed 4 bases at V and 4 bases at J, leaving 4 bases unmatched. This CDR3 contains 13 residues. Germline CDR1 SGHRS, CDR2 YFSETQ. CDR3 nucleotide sequence: TGCGCCAGCAGCACGACAGGGCCAGAGACCCAGTACTTC. This translates into CASSTTGPETQYF.

The chain carries TRBV30 and TRBJ2-2; TRBD1 or TRBD2 may be the D gene (5 bases each). The CDR3 runs 15 residues. The germline CDR1 and CDR2 sequences are GTSNPN and SVGIG (reference sequence). Trimming pared 1 base from V and 0 bases from J, leaving 9 bases between. CDR3 amino acids: CAWSGDVANTGELFF. The CDR3 nucleotides are TGTGCCTGGAGTGGGGACGTCGCGAACACCGGGGAGCTGTTTTTT.

This clonotype was counted many times. The chain recombines TRBV15 with TRBJ1-1; tentative D call: TRBD1 (6 bases). The length of the CDR3 is 13 residues. V was trimmed by 0 bases and J by 14 bases, leaving 16 bases between them. CDR1 LNHNV and CDR2 YYDKDF come from the germline V gene (reference sequence). In DNA, the CDR3 is TGTGCCACCAGCAGAGAGAGGACGGGGGCCCAGTTCTTT. Protein sequence: CATSRERTGAQFF.

This clonotype was detected ten times or more. The chain has TRBV5-1 and TRBJ2-3; 10 bases fit TRBD2. This CDR3 is 16 amino acids long. Germline lookup yields CDR1 SGHRS and CDR2 YFSETQ. Losses at the gene ends were 2 bases for V and 4 bases for J; bases not matched to a gene: 7. CDR3 DNA: TGCGCCAGCAGCTTTTTTTCTAGCGGGGGATCAGATACGCAGTATTTT. Protein product: CASSFFSSGGSDTQYF.

Ten or more counts support this clonotype. At one end the junction does not follow the germline gene, possibly because of a read error. The chain has TRBV7-2 and TRBJ2-2, with 10 bases lining up with TRBD1. CDR1 SGHTA and CDR2 FQGNSA come from the germline V gene. The CDR3 extends over 15 amino acids. CDR3 sequence: CASSRDRGGTGELFF. CDR3 bases: TGCGCCAGCAGCCGGGACAGGGGAGGAACCGGGGAGCTGTTTTTT. Full variable domain (outside the CDR3, taken from reference TRBV7-2 and TRBJ2-2): GAGVSQSPSNKVTEKGKDVELRCDPISGHTALYWYRQSLGQGLEFLIYFQGNSAPDKSGLPSDRFSAERTGGSVSTLTIQRTQQEDSAVYLCASSRDRGGTGELFFGEGSRLTVL.

In its sample, this clonotype was seen many times. V is TRBV20-1 and J is TRBJ1-5, with 9 bases aligning to TRBD1. In germline, CDR1 is DFQATT, CDR2 SNEGSKA (reference sequence). The CDR3 loop spans 13 amino acids. After removal of 5 bases from V and 5 bases from J, the junction contained 4 bases not matched to a gene. The CDR3 nucleotides read TGCAGTGCTGGGACAGGGTCGTATCAGCCCCAGCATTTT. Amino acids: CSAGTGSYQPQHF.

This clonotype has ten or more counts. The chain couples TRBV18 to TRBJ2-3; TRBD2 is a possible D gene (5 bases). Germline CDR1 and CDR2: KGHSH and LQKENI. V lost 3 bases and J lost 2, with 9 bases in between. The CDR3 consists of 14 residues. The CDR3 spells CASSPSGATDTQYF. CDR3 DNA: TGTGCCAGCTCACCGAGCGGAGCCACAGATACGCAGTATTTT.

This clonotype was recorded many times. The genes are TRBV10-3 and TRBJ1-2; D not certain. Germline CDR1 and CDR2: ENHRY and SYGVKD. The CDR3 is 14 amino acids. V dropped 0 bases and J dropped 5 bases, with 10 bases sitting between them. CDR3 nucleotides: TGTGCCATCAGTGAGTCCAGTCAGATATATGGCTACACCTTC. Residues: CAISESSQIYGYTF.

This clonotype was counted at least ten times. The chain combines TRBV12-3 or TRBV12-4 with TRBJ1-2; D uncertain. This CDR3 region has 14 residues. Trimming pared 2 bases from V and 6 bases from J, leaving 13 bases between. The CDR3 here is CASSLIRGRHGYTF. CDR3 nucleotides: TGTGCCAGCAGTTTAATTAGAGGAAGACATGGCTACACCTTC.

This clonotype was seen at least ten times. The chain couples TRBV20-1 to TRBJ2-7; tentatively, D is TRBD1 or TRBD2 (6 bases each). CDR3 length: 14 amino acids. The germline gives CDR1 DFQATT, CDR2 SNEGSKA (reference sequence). V lost 1 base, J lost 2 bases, and 12 bases lay in between. Here the CDR3 reads CSARVRGVAYEQYF. The CDR3 DNA reads as TGCAGTGCTAGAGTAAGGGGGGTCGCCTACGAGCAGTACTTC.

This clonotype was observed many times. This chain links TRBV5-5 with TRBJ1-5, with D unresolved. Trimming stripped 1 base from V and 0 bases from J, with 8 bases between. Germline loops: CDR1 SGHKS, CDR2 YYEKEE (reference sequence). The CDR3 has 15 residues. The CDR3 DNA sequence: TGTGCCAGCAGCTTGCTCAGTGATAGCAATCAGCCCCAGCATTTT. Protein product: CASSLLSDSNQPQHF.

Ten or more counts support this clonotype. The V and J genes are TRBV18 and TRBJ1-1; perhaps TRBD1 as D (5 bases). With 3 bases removed from V and 0 bases from J, the gap between germline ends came to 14 bases. Germline V gives CDR1 KGHSH, CDR2 LQKENI. This CDR3 spans 16 amino acids. CDR3 protein: CASSPPGRLMNTEAFF. CDR3 sequence (DNA): TGTGCCAGCTCACCTCCGGGACGGCTAATGAACACTGAAGCTTTCTTT.

This clonotype occurred many times. The chain uses TRBV3-1 and TRBJ1-2, with no clear D. Germline CDR1 is LGHDT and CDR2 is YNNKEL (reference sequence). This CDR3 has 13 amino acids. The V and J ends lost 1 base and 10 bases respectively, with 13 bases between them. CDR3 loop: CASSQVSAFDYTF. The CDR3, as DNA: TGTGCCAGCAGCCAAGTTTCGGCATTTGACTACACCTTC. Filled out from reference TRBV3-1 and TRBJ1-2, the complete variable domain reads DTAVSQTPKYLVTQMGNDKSIKCEQNLGHDTMYWYKQDSKKFLKIMFSYNNKELIINETVPNRFSPKSPDKAHLNLHINSLELGDSAVYFCASSQVSAFDYTFGSGTRLTVV.

Ten or more counts support this clonotype. The rearrangement links TRBV5-1 to TRBJ1-5; D is unclear. There are 15 residues in the CDR3. Trimming shortened V by 2 bases and J by 3 bases, and 12 bases separated the two germline ends. In germline, CDR1 is SGHRS, CDR2 YFSETQ. CDR3 sequence reads: CASSFRGGNNQPQHF. CDR3 DNA sequence: TGCGCCAGCAGCTTCCGGGGTGGCAACAATCAGCCCCAGCATTTT.

The sample holds many counts of this clonotype. The junction departs from the called germline gene at one end, perhaps through a read error. The chain joins TRBV5-6 to TRBJ2-5; TRBD1 might be the D (5 bases). Germline-derived CDR1 and CDR2 are SGHDT and YYEEEE. The CDR3 covers 14 residues. The CDR3 bases are TGTGCCAGCAGTTTGGACACTAACCAAGAGACCCAGTACTTC. It translates to CASSLDTNQETQYF.

As to this clonotype: No DNA is shown, since the ends of the CDR3 on it are uncertain; the CDR3 is the one TCRdb lists. V gene TRBV2 combines with J gene TRBJ1-5; the D call in the table, TRBD1, was not verified against the DNA. Germline V lookup: CDR1 SNHLY, CDR2 FYNNEI. The CDR3 is 14 amino acids in total, end residues counted. The CDR3 loop reads CASSWGRGNQLQHF.

This sequence joins TRBV20-1 and TRBJ2-3, with D perhaps TRBD1 or TRBD2 (7 bases each). The CDR3 is 16 amino acids. The V end lost 5 bases, the J end lost 6 bases, and 24 bases lay between the germline ends. CDR1 is DFQATT and CDR2 is SNEGSKA in the germline V gene (reference sequence). The CDR3 loop reads CSAYRDYSGGVDTQYF. For the CDR3, the DNA is TGCAGTGCTTACCGGGACTACTCAGGGGGGGTGGATACGCAGTATTTT.

This clonotype was observed at least ten times. J is TRBJ2-7 and V is TRBV5-1, with 8 nucleotides matching TRBD1. This CDR3 has 14 residues. Germline CDR1 reads SGHRS; CDR2 reads YFSETQ. Unmatched junction bases numbered 9, after V lost 4 bases and J lost 6 bases. The CDR3 here is CASSSPGQVSEQYF. Written as DNA, the CDR3 is TGCGCCAGCAGCAGCCCGGGACAGGTATCCGAGCAGTACTTC.

This clonotype was observed at least ten times. A read error may account for a junction end that differs from germline. This chain connects TRBV7-7 to TRBJ1-6; D is unclear. Germline V lookup: CDR1 SSHAT, CDR2 FNYEAQ (reference sequence). This CDR3 comprises 15 residues. CDR3 region: CASTISKGRTSPLHF. The CDR3 bases are TGTGCTAGCACTATCTCCAAGGGAAGGACTTCACCCCTCCACTTT.

This clonotype came up many times. This chain uses TRBV5-5 with TRBJ1-1; no reliable D call. This CDR3 contains 13 residues. Germline lookup yields CDR1 SGHKS and CDR2 YYEKEE (reference sequence). V was pared by 3 bases and J by 8 bases, with 14 bases between. CDR3 sequence (DNA): TGTGCCAGCAGCTCGGGGTCCAGACGAGAAGCTTTCTTT. It translates to CASSSGSRREAFF.